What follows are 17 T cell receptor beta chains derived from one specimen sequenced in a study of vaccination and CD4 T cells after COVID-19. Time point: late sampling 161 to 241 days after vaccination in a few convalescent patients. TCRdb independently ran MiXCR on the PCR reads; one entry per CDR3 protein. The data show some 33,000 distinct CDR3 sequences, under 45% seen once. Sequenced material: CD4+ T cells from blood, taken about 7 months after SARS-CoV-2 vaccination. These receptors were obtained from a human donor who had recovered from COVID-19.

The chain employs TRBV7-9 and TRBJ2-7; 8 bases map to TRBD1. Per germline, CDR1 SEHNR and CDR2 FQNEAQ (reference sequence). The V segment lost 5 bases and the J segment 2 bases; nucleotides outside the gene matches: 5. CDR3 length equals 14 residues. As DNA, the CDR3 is TGTGCCAGCAGCCCACCGGGACAGGCCTACGAGCAGTACTTC. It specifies CASSPPGQAYEQYF.

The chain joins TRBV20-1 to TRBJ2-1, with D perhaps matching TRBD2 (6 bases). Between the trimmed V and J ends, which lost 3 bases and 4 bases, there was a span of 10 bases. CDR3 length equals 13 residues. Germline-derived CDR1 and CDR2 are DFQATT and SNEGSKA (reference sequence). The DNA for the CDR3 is TGCAGTGCTAGTGTTAGCGGATACAATGAGCAGTTCTTC. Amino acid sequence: CSASVSGYNEQFF.

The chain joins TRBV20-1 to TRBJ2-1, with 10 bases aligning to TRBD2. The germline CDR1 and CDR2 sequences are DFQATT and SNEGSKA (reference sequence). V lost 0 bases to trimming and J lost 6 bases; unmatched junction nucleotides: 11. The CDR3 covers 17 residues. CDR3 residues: CSAREGTLAGVSNEQFF. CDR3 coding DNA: TGCAGTGCTAGAGAAGGGACCCTAGCGGGAGTTAGCAATGAGCAGTTCTTC.

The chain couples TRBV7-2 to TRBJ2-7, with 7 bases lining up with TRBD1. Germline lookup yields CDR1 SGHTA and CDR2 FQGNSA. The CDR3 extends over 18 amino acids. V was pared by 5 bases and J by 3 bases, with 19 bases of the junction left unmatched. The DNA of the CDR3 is TGTGCCAGCAGCCGAATTATCTCCAACCGGGACAGCTTCTACGAGCAGTACTTC. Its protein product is CASSRIISNRDSFYEQYF.

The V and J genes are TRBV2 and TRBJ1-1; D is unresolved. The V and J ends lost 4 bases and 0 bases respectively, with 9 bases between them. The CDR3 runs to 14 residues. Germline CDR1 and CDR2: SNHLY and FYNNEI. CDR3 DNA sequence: TGTGCCAGCAGTGCCAGTGTTTTGAACACTGAAGCTTTCTTT. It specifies CASSASVLNTEAFF.

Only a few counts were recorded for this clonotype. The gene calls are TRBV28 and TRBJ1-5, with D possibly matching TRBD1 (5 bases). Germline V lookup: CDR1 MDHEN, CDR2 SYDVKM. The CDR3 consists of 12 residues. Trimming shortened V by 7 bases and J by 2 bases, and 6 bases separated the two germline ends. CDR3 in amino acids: CASMGGNQPQHF. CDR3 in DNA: TGTGCCAGCATGGGGGGCAATCAGCCCCAGCATTTT.

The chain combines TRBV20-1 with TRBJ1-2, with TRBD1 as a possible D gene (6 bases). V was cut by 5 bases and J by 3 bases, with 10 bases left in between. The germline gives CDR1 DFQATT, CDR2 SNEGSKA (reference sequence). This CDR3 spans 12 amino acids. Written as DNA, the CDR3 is TGCAGTGCTCCCTGGACAGACTATGGCTACACCTTC. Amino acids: CSAPWTDYGYTF.

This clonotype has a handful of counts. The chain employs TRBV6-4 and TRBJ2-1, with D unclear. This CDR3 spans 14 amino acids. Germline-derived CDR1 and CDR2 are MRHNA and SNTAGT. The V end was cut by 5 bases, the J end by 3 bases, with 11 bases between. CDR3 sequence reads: CASSYRDRYNEQFF. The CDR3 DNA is TGTGCCAGCAGTTACCGCGACCGCTACAATGAGCAGTTCTTC.

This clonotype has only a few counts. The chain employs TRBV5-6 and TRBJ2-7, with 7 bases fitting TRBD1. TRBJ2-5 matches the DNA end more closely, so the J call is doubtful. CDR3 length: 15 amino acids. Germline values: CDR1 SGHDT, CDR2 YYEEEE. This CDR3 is CASSSVRQGAKTQYF. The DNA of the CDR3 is TGTGCCAGCAGCTCTGTCCGACAGGGAGCCAAGACCCAGTACTTC.

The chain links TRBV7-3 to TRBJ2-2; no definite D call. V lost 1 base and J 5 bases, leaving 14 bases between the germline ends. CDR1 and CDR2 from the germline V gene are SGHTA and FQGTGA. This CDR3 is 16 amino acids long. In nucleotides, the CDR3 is TGTGCCAGCAGCTTAAACACGGCCTCGATAACCGGGGAGCTGTTTTTT. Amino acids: CASSLNTASITGELFF.

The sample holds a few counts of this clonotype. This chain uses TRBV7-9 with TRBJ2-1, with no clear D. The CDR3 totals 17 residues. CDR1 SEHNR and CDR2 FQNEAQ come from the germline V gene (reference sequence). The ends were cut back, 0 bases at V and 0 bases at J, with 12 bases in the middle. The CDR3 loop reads CASSLAWQQSSYNEQFF. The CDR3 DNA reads TGTGCCAGCAGCTTAGCGTGGCAACAGAGCTCCTACAATGAGCAGTTCTTC.

This CDR3 reads CASSSSFNSPLHF. In DNA form, the CDR3 reads TGCGCCAGCAGTAGCAGCTTCAATTCACCCCTCCACTTT. The rearrangement uses TRBV10-2 and TRBJ1-6; D is unclear. CDR1 WSHSY and CDR2 SAAADI come from the germline V gene. This CDR3 has 13 residues. V lost 5 bases, J lost 7 bases, and 9 bases lay in between.

The CDR3 DNA sequence: TGTGCCAGCAGCTCGGGACAGGGAGGGTCACCCCTCCACTTT. It yields the protein CASSSGQGGSPLHF. This chain uses TRBV7-3 with TRBJ1-6; TRBD1 matches at 9 bases. The J segment lost 10 bases and the V segment lost 4 bases, leaving 5 bases of the junction unmatched. Germline V gene sequence: CDR1 SGHTA, CDR2 FQGTGA. CDR3 length: 14 amino acids.

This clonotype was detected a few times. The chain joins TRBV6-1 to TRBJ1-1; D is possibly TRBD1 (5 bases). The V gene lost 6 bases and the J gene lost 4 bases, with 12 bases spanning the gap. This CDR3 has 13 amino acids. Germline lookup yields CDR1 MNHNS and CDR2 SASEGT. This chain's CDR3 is CASRPMGVTEAFF. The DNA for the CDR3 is TGTGCCAGCAGACCAATGGGGGTCACTGAAGCTTTCTTT.

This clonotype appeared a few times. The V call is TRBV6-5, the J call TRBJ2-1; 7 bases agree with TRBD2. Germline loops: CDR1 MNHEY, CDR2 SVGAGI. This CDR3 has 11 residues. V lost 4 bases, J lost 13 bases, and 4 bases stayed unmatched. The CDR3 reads CASSSRGIQFF. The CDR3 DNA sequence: TGTGCCAGCAGTTCGCGGGGGATACAGTTCTTC.

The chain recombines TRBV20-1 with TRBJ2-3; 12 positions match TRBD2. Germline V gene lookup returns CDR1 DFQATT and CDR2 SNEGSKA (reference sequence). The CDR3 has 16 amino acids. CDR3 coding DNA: TGCAGGCTGGGGACTAGCGGGCAAATGGGCACAGATACGCAGTATTTT. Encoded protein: CRLGTSGQMGTDTQYF.

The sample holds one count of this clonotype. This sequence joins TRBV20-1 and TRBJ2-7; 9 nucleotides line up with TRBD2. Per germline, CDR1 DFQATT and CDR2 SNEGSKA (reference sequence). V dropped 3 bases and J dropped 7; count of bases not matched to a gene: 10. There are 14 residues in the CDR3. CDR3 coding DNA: TGCAGTGCTAGGGGGAGCGGGGGGAAGGGGGAGCAGTACTTC. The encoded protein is CSARGSGGKGEQYF.